Sequencing of this T cell receptor beta chain was carried out in a study of T cell repertoires in cytomegalovirus infection. Study results and caveats: Cumulative public TCR beta family frequency identified CMV carriers with the relevant HLA. HLA-C-restricted TCR beta clonotypes specific for CMV led the ex vivo response.

A single record per CDR3 protein comes from TCRdb applying MiXCR to the reads. The data hold 500,000 or so distinct CDR3 sequences, with approximately 15% observed a single time. V lost 7 bases to trimming and J lost 2 bases; unmatched junction nucleotides: 11. The CDR3 is made up of 16 amino acids. The germline gives CDR1 LNHDA, CDR2 SQIVND (reference sequence). The sample holds a few counts of this clonotype. Its specificity is not known. The sample comprised CD8+ T cells from PBMCs. The rearrangement links TRBV19 to TRBJ1-3; 7 bases match TRBD1. This TCR came from a human donor in good health (CMV status not recorded). Some clones in this sample may be carry-over from other donors' samples. CDR3 region: CASTKPGTVPGNTIYF. CDR3 coding DNA: TGTGCCAGTACAAAACCAGGGACAGTACCTGGAAACACCATATATTTT.